This record looks at one T cell receptor (beta chain) sequence and its context. The sample comes from a study of regulatory T cells in long-lasting Graves disease. Researchers made TCR beta libraries by using iRepertoire HTBI primers and running Arm-PCR on CDR3 regions. From the multiplex PCR reads, TCRdb called clonotypes with MiXCR, one entry per CDR3 protein. Counted here are 400,000 to 500,000 distinct CDR3 sequences, about a fifth occurring once; the ten biggest clones make up 7.8%. This sample's time point: persistent/refractory GD, antithyroid drugs over 5 years with positive TRAb. Researchers made the TCR library from RNA that was extracted from PBMCs. With 3 bases removed from V and 1 base from J, the gap between germline ends came to 6 bases. Germline assignment: CDR1 SGHTA and CDR2 FQGTGA. The CDR3 is made up of 14 amino acids.

The sample in question was peripheral blood mononuclear cells (PBMCs), obtained when the disease was refractory, from a patient treated with antithyroid drugs. The chain combines TRBV7-3 with TRBJ2-2; D gene uncertain. The sequence was obtained from a female donor with Graves disease. CDR3 loop: CASSLHKNTGELFF. The CDR3 region has the DNA TGTGCCAGCAGCTTGCACAAGAACACCGGGGAGCTGTTTTTT. The variable domain in full, completed from reference TRBV7-3 and TRBJ2-2, reads GAGVSQTPSNKVTEKGKYVELRCDPISGHTALYWYRQSLGQGPEFLIYFQGTGAADDSGLPNDRFFAVRPEGSVSTLKIQRTERGDSAVYLCASSLHKNTGELFFGEGSRLTVL.